Each of the 7 T cell receptor beta chains below was sequenced from the same sample in a study of CD8 T cells in ankylosing spondylitis. TCRdb re-called the 5' RACE reads through MiXCR, storing one row per CDR3 protein. The data hold about 100,000 distinct CDR3 sequences, with 20% to 30% observed a single time. Input material: synovial fluid, either unsorted or a sorted T cell fraction (not recorded which). The receptor set was obtained from a male donor with ankylosing spondylitis.

The chain uses TRBV15 and TRBJ2-2; D unclear. Trimming left V 0 bases short and J 0 bases short, with 5 bases between. The CDR3 is 15 amino acids. The germline V gene encodes CDR1 LNHNV and CDR2 YYDKDF (reference sequence). The CDR3, as DNA: TGTGCCACCAGCAGAGAGACGCCGAACACCGGGGAGCTGTTTTTT. Its protein product is CATSRETPNTGELFF.

V is TRBV12-3 or TRBV12-4 and J is TRBJ1-3; D unresolved. V lost 3 bases to trimming and J lost 1 base, with 7 bases between them. This CDR3 region has 14 residues. CDR3 bases: TGTGCCAGCAGTTTGGTACAGTCTGGAAACACCATATATTTT. This encodes CASSLVQSGNTIYF.

The chain joins TRBV10-1 to TRBJ2-5, with D hard to call. Per germline, CDR1 WNHNN and CDR2 SYGVQD (reference sequence). V shed 0 bases and J shed 5 bases, with 10 bases lying between them. The CDR3 spans 14 residues. The CDR3 DNA sequence: TGCGCCAGCAGTGAGTCGCTAGGGATTGAGACCCAGTACTTC. Encoded protein: CASSESLGIETQYF.

This sequence joins TRBV2 and TRBJ2-7, with no clear D. Germline V gene data show CDR1 as SNHLY and CDR2 as FYNNEI. The CDR3 contains 14 residues. V was cut by 5 bases and J by 0 bases, with 11 bases left in between. This chain's CDR3 is CASSNQQSSYEQYF. DNA of the CDR3: TGTGCCAGCAGTAATCAACAGAGCTCCTACGAGCAGTACTTC.

The rearrangement joins TRBV20-1 to TRBJ2-1; perhaps TRBD2 as D (6 bases). Per the germline V gene, CDR1 is DFQATT and CDR2 is SNEGSKA (reference sequence). The CDR3 runs 14 residues. The ends were cut back, 5 bases at V and 0 bases at J, with 11 bases in the middle. The CDR3 region is CSAGGASSYNEQFF. The CDR3 bases are TGCAGTGCTGGCGGGGCCAGCTCCTACAATGAGCAGTTCTTC.

This clonotype was picked up a small number of times. The chain couples TRBV29-1 to TRBJ1-2; possibly TRBD1 for D (6 bases). V lost 4 bases, J lost 7 bases, and 16 bases lay in between. The CDR3 length is 13 residues. CDR1 is SQVTM and CDR2 is ANQGSEA in the germline V gene. CDR3: CSVVSETGRGYTF. CDR3 nucleotide sequence: TGCAGCGTTGTGTCAGAGACAGGACGTGGCTACACCTTC.

The rearrangement joins TRBV2 to TRBJ2-7, with 9 nucleotides matching TRBD1. Germline V gives CDR1 SNHLY, CDR2 FYNNEI. With V trimmed by 1 base and J by 4 bases, 11 bases remained unmatched. This CDR3 region has 17 residues. The CDR3 loop reads CASSEGAGTGTLYEQYF. The CDR3 DNA reads as TGTGCCAGCAGTGAAGGGGCGGGGACAGGGACCCTTTACGAGCAGTACTTC.